Listed here are 32 T cell receptor beta chains from one sample, sequenced in a study of T cell responses to AZD1222 COVID-19 vaccine. Only in-frame clones appear in the TCRdb table, and some are missing; sequencing was by immunoSEQ multiplex PCR. The sample has around 100,000 clones, about nine tenths seen once. The material was peripheral blood, obtained on day 0 of AZD1222 vaccination. The receptor set was obtained from an adult in good health.

The V call is TRBV7-2, the J call TRBJ1-1; 12 bases are a match to TRBD1. Unmatched junction bases numbered 7, after V lost 5 bases and J lost 6 bases. The CDR3 extends over 15 amino acids. Germline values: CDR1 SGHTA, CDR2 FQGNSA. The CDR3 DNA follows: TGTGCCAGCAGCCTGTGGGGACAGGGGGCCGCTGAAGCTTTCTTT. Its translation: CASSLWGQGAAEAFF.

The genes are TRBV27 and TRBJ2-3; 9 positions agree with TRBD1. V gave up 4 bases and J gave up 1 base; unmatched junction bases: 6. The length of the CDR3 is 16 residues. CDR1 MNHEY and CDR2 SMNVEV come from the germline V gene (reference sequence). The CDR3 sequence is CASSYRGQWGTDTQYF. The CDR3 DNA sequence: TGTGCCAGCAGTTACAGGGGGCAGTGGGGCACAGATACGCAGTATTTT.

This clone was found once. The V and J genes are TRBV18 and TRBJ1-1, with D possibly being TRBD1 (6 bases). Trimming cost V 3 bases and J 8 bases, with 34 bases left between them. The CDR3 is 20 residues long. Germline V CDR1 and CDR2: KGHSH, LQKENI. The CDR3 is CASSPRSERGRLFLPREAFF. The CDR3 region has the DNA TGTGCCAGCTCACCCAGATCAGAACGGGGGCGATTATTCCTACCCAGGGAAGCTTTCTTT.

The CDR3 protein is CASSFLTGELFF. CDR3 coding DNA: TGTGCCAGCAGTTTCCTCACCGGGGAGCTGTTTTTT. The chain carries TRBV28 and TRBJ2-2; D remains unclear. This CDR3 has 12 amino acids. Germline CDR1 reads MDHEN; CDR2 reads SYDVKM. The ends were cut back, 3 bases at V and 4 bases at J, with 3 bases in the middle.

The chain couples TRBV4-3 to TRBJ2-7, with TRBD1 matching over 9 bases. From germline, CDR1 is LGHNA and CDR2 YSLEER. The CDR3 runs to 15 residues. Trimming took 0 bases from V and 0 from J; bases not matched to a gene: 0. The DNA for the CDR3 is TGCGCCAGCAGCCAAGAGGACAGGGGCTCCTACGAGCAGTACTTC. The encoded protein is CASSQEDRGSYEQYF.

The chain combines TRBV19 with TRBJ2-2; 8 nucleotides agree with TRBD2. This CDR3 is built from 15 residues. The V segment lost 5 bases and the J segment 4 bases; nucleotides outside the gene matches: 6. Per the germline V gene, CDR1 is LNHDA and CDR2 is SQIVND (reference sequence). CDR3 sequence (DNA): TGTGCCAGTAGTGTGGCGGGAGGAGTCACCGGGGAGCTGTTTTTT. Translating gives CASSVAGGVTGELFF. Variable domain in full (rest from reference TRBV19 and TRBJ2-2): DGGITQSPKYLFRKEGQNVTLSCEQNLNHDAMYWYRQDPGQGLRLIYYSQIVNDFQKGDIAEGYSVSREKKESFPLTVTSAQKNPTAFYLCASSVAGGVTGELFFGEGSRLTVL.

The chain combines TRBV10-3 with TRBJ2-7; possibly TRBD1 for D (5 bases). The ends were cut back, 10 bases at V and 5 bases at J, with 15 bases in the middle. Germline loops: CDR1 ENHRY, CDR2 SYGVKD. The CDR3 contains 12 residues. The CDR3: CASKGSRNEQYF. The CDR3, as DNA: TGTGCCAGCAAGGGGTCTAGAAACGAGCAGTACTTC.

The chain has TRBV10-3 and TRBJ2-3; no definite D call. Trimming removed 3 bases at V and 2 bases at J, with 6 bases between. This CDR3 has 13 amino acids. CDR1 and CDR2 (germline): ENHRY, SYGVKD. CDR3 DNA: TGTGCCATCAGTGATGGGTCCACAGATACGCAGTATTTT. As protein: CAISDGSTDTQYF.

V and J are TRBV12-3 or TRBV12-4 and TRBJ2-7; D unresolved. V was cut by 3 bases and J by 4 bases, with 4 bases left in between. This CDR3 is built from 11 residues. CDR3 sequence: CASSFRYEQYF. The CDR3 nucleotides read TGTGCCAGCAGTTTTCGGTACGAGCAGTACTTC.

This clone was seen only once. The CDR3 DNA sequence: TGCGCCACCGTAGCTGTGGAAAGCAATCAGCCCCAGCATTTT. Translating gives CATVAVESNQPQHF. The chain carries TRBV10-1 and TRBJ1-5; the D is unclear. The ends were cut back, 10 bases at V and 1 base at J, with 14 bases in the middle. The CDR3 runs to 14 residues. The germline V gene has CDR1 WNHNN and CDR2 SYGVQD (reference sequence).

J is TRBJ2-4 and V is TRBV5-4; weak D call: TRBD1 (6 bases). The CDR3 is made up of 16 amino acids. The V end was cut by 4 bases, the J end by 0 bases, with 14 bases between. Germline CDR1 and CDR2: SGHNT and YYREEE (reference sequence). The CDR3 spells CASSPNPQGAKNIQYF. For the CDR3, the DNA is TGTGCCAGCAGCCCTAACCCACAGGGAGCCAAAAACATTCAGTACTTC.

The CDR3 nucleotides read TGTGCCAGCAGTGACAATATCCTGGACACTGAAGCTTTCTTT. Translated, it gives CASSDNILDTEAFF. The chain recombines TRBV6-1 with TRBJ1-1, with D uncertain. The CDR3 sequence is 14 residues long. CDR1 is MNHNS, CDR2 SASEGT, per germline. The V end was cut by 3 bases, the J end by 3 bases, with 11 bases between.

The V gene is TRBV7-9, the J gene TRBJ2-1; either TRBD1 or TRBD2 may fit D (5 bases each). From germline, CDR1 is SEHNR and CDR2 FQNEAQ (reference sequence). Trimming removed 8 bases at V and 6 bases at J, with 20 bases between. This CDR3 contains 15 residues. The CDR3 is CASSPRGSASNEQFF. Here the CDR3 DNA reads TGTGCCAGCTCCCCTAGGGGTAGCGCCAGCAATGAGCAGTTCTTC. The entire variable domain, with the rest obtained from reference TRBV7-9 and TRBJ2-1, is as follows: DTGVSQNPRHKITKRGQNVTFRCDPISEHNRLYWYRQTLGQGPEFLTYFQNEAQLEKSRLLSDRFSAERPKGSFSTLEIQRTEQGDSAMYLCASSPRGSASNEQFFGPGTRLTVL.

The chain carries TRBV20-1 and TRBJ2-1, with 8 bases fitting TRBD2. V shed 1 base and J 10 bases; nucleotides not matched to a gene: 0. The CDR3 runs to 11 residues. The germline V gene has CDR1 DFQATT and CDR2 SNEGSKA (reference sequence). The CDR3 sequence is CSARVAGEQFF. The DNA of the CDR3 is TGCAGTGCTAGAGTAGCGGGGGAGCAGTTCTTC.

Of note for this clone: The junction shows a germline mismatch at one end, possibly a read error. This sequence joins TRBV11-3 and TRBJ2-7; TRBD1 matches 8 bases. The V gene's germline CDR1 is SGHNT and CDR2 YENEEA. This CDR3 has 12 residues. CDR3 bases: TGTGCCAGCAGCTCCCGAGACAGGGGCAGCAGCTTC. It yields the protein CASSSRDRGSSF.

V and J are TRBV6-5 and TRBJ2-1; D is unresolved. Germline assignment: CDR1 MNHEY and CDR2 SVGAGI. This CDR3 region has 13 residues. Trimming pared 2 bases from V and 8 bases from J, leaving 10 bases between. The CDR3 here is CASSYRLADEQFF. The DNA of the CDR3 is TGTGCCAGCAGTTACCGGCTTGCGGATGAGCAGTTCTTC.

The chain carries TRBV6-1 and TRBJ2-5, with D perhaps matching TRBD1 (5 bases). The CDR3 sequence is 13 residues long. The V end lost 5 bases, the J end lost 5 bases, and 12 bases lay between the germline ends. CDR1 is MNHNS, CDR2 SASEGT, per germline. As DNA, the CDR3 is TGTGCCAGCAGTTCAGGGCTGGGGGAGACCCAGTACTTC. Residues: CASSSGLGETQYF.

The V and J genes are TRBV9 and TRBJ2-7, with 9 bases aligning to TRBD1. The CDR3 is made up of 17 amino acids. The J segment lost 3 bases and the V segment lost 0 bases, leaving 10 bases of the junction unmatched. The germline gives CDR1 SGDLS, CDR2 YYNGEE. The CDR3 DNA sequence: TGTGCCAGCAGCGTAGGGGGATGGGGGACAGGGATCTACGAGCAGTACTTC. This encodes CASSVGGWGTGIYEQYF.

The rearrangement uses TRBV27 and TRBJ1-6; D uncertain. This CDR3 spans 13 amino acids. The V gene's germline CDR1 is MNHEY and CDR2 SMNVEV (reference sequence). V lost 0 bases to trimming and J lost 13 bases, with 10 bases between them. The CDR3, as DNA: TGTGCCAGCAGTTTATCGCACCGTAATCCCCTCCACTTT. Protein sequence: CASSLSHRNPLHF.

The chain couples TRBV2 to TRBJ1-4; D is unclear. Germline assignment: CDR1 SNHLY and CDR2 FYNNEI. V lost 2 bases and J lost 4, with 8 bases in between. The CDR3 totals 14 residues. CDR3 sequence: CASSENQVNEKLFF. In DNA, the CDR3 is TGTGCCAGCAGTGAAAATCAGGTTAATGAAAAACTGTTTTTT.

The chain joins TRBV5-1 to TRBJ2-5; D is perhaps TRBD1 or TRBD2 (5 bases each). V was shortened by 0 bases and J by 5 bases, with 17 bases between the two germline ends. CDR1 and CDR2 (germline): SGHRS, YFSETQ. The CDR3 covers 16 residues. Written as DNA, the CDR3 is TGCGCCAGCAGCTTGGGGGACCTCTTCTATACCGAGACCCAGTACTTC. This codes for CASSLGDLFYTETQYF.

The CDR3 protein is CAIRGTNYGYTF. DNA for the CDR3: TGTGCCATCAGGGGGACTAACTATGGCTACACCTTC. The chain employs TRBV10-3 and TRBJ1-2, with D uncertain. The CDR3 extends over 12 amino acids. Germline CDR1 and CDR2: ENHRY and SYGVKD. V was trimmed by 6 bases and J by 0 bases, leaving 5 bases between them.

The V gene is TRBV7-3, the J gene TRBJ2-7, with a possible D match to TRBD1 (5 bases). The CDR3 spans 13 residues. V lost 1 base to trimming and J lost 4 bases, with 8 bases between them. Germline V gene lookup returns CDR1 SGHTA and CDR2 FQGTGA. For the CDR3, the DNA is TGTGCCAGCAGCTTAAATAGGGGATACGAGCAGTACTTC. This sequence encodes CASSLNRGYEQYF.

This rearrangement joins TRBV9 to TRBJ2-3; D gene unclear. V was pared by 3 bases and J by 10 bases, with 24 bases between. Germline CDR1 and CDR2: SGDLS and YYNGEE. The CDR3 has 16 amino acids. The CDR3 loop is CASSGILEDPPGPQYF. CDR3 coding DNA: TGTGCCAGCAGCGGGATCCTTGAGGACCCCCCAGGTCCGCAGTATTTT.

The chain couples TRBV28 to TRBJ2-7; D is possibly TRBD1 (6 bases). Germline-derived CDR1 and CDR2 are MDHEN and SYDVKM. Trimming removed 5 bases at V and 4 bases at J, with 18 bases between. The CDR3 length is 15 residues. CDR3 nucleotides: TGTGCCAGCAGTCTTAGAGAGGGGGAGCCGTACGAGCAGTACTTC. This gives the protein CASSLREGEPYEQYF.

This chain links TRBV29-1 with TRBJ1-1; D is perhaps TRBD1 (5 bases). The CDR3 is made up of 11 amino acids. Germline CDR1 SQVTM, CDR2 ANQGSEA. Trimming removed 4 bases from V and 8 bases from J, with 11 bases in between. CDR3 sequence: CSVVQRGEAFF. CDR3 nucleotide sequence: TGCAGCGTTGTTCAAAGGGGAGAAGCTTTCTTT.

This clone was recorded only once. The rearrangement uses TRBV10-1 and TRBJ1-1; D gene ambiguous. Trimming left V 6 bases short and J 7 bases short, with 15 bases between. Germline V CDR1 and CDR2: WNHNN, SYGVQD (reference sequence). This CDR3 is 13 amino acids long. The CDR3 reads CASRGSLTDEAFF. The CDR3 bases are TGCGCCAGCAGGGGCAGCCTCACGGATGAAGCTTTCTTT.

The J gene is TRBJ2-3, the V gene TRBV7-9; unclear D gene. Deletions cut 1 base from V and 6 bases from J, with 14 bases between. The CDR3 has 15 residues. Looked up from germline, CDR1 is SEHNR and CDR2 is FQNEAQ (reference sequence). This chain's CDR3 is CASSLDGSSMDTQYF. CDR3 DNA sequence: TGTGCCAGCAGCTTAGACGGTAGTTCTATGGATACGCAGTATTTT.

This chain connects TRBV27 to TRBJ2-7; 7 nucleotides agree with TRBD1. V was clipped by 6 bases and J by 3 bases; unmatched bases: 2. CDR3 length: 12 residues. Germline lookup yields CDR1 MNHEY and CDR2 SMNVEV (reference sequence). The CDR3 DNA reads TGTGCCAGCAGCCGGACAGGCTACGAGCAGTACTTC. It translates to CASSRTGYEQYF.

This sequence joins TRBV12-3 or TRBV12-4 and TRBJ2-1; D gene unclear. Trimming shortened V by 5 bases and J by 10 bases, and 12 bases separated the two germline ends. CDR3 length: 12 amino acids. The DNA for the CDR3 is TGTGCCAGCAGTCGCCTCGTGGCGGAGCAGTTCTTC. Translation gives CASSRLVAEQFF.

This rearrangement joins TRBV7-3 to TRBJ2-7; a weak D match, TRBD2 (5 bases). Trimming pared 1 base from V and 3 bases from J, leaving 13 bases between. Germline lookup yields CDR1 SGHTA and CDR2 FQGTGA. This CDR3 comprises 15 residues. CDR3 DNA: TGTGCCAGCAGCTTAATGGCCGGGATAAACTACGAGCAGTACTTC. This encodes CASSLMAGINYEQYF. Supplemented by reference TRBV7-3 and TRBJ2-7, the full variable domain reads GAGVSQTPSNKVTEKGKYVELRCDPISGHTALYWYRQSLGQGPEFLIYFQGTGAADDSGLPNDRFFAVRPEGSVSTLKIQRTERGDSAVYLCASSLMAGINYEQYFGPGTRLTVT.

This chain links TRBV11-3 with TRBJ2-1; 9 bases are shared with TRBD1. This CDR3 contains 16 residues. Germline values: CDR1 SGHNT, CDR2 YENEEA. J lost 5 bases, V lost 5 bases, and 10 bases had no gene match. CDR3 sequence: CASSPRPGTGNNEQFF. CDR3 coding DNA: TGTGCCAGCAGCCCACGTCCCGGGACAGGGAACAATGAGCAGTTCTTC.